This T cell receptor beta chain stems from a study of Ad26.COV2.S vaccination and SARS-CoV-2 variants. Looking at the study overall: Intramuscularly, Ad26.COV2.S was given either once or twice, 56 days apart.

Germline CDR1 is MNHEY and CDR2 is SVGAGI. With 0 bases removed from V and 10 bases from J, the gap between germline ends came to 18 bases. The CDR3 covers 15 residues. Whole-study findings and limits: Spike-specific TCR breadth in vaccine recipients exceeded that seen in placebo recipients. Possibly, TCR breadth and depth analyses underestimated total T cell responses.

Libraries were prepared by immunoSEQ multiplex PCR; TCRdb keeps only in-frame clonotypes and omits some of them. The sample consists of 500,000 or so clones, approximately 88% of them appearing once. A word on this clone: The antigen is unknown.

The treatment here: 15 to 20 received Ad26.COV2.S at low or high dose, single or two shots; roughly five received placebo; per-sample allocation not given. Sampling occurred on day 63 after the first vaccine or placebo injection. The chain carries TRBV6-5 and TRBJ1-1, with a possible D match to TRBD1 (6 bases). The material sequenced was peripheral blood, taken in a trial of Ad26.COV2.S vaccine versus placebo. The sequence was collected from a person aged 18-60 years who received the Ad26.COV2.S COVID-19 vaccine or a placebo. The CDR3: CASSYSGMELQGAFF. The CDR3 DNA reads TGTGCCAGCAGTTACTCGGGGATGGAGCTACAGGGAGCTTTCTTT.